A single sample gave rise to the 32 T cell receptor beta chains below, sequenced in a study of cytomegalovirus exposure and HLA in healthy donors. Amplification used 60 Vbeta primers and 13 Jbeta primers. The data were produced by immunoSEQ multiplex PCR, yet TCRdb's version contains in-frame clones alone and is incomplete. The data show roughly 77,000 clones, around two thirds seen once. Sequencing was performed on PBMCs. The receptors were gathered from a woman in her 50s in good health and CMV-seropositive.

This clone was seen only a few times. The gene calls are TRBV19 and TRBJ2-2; 7 bases agree with TRBD1. The V segment lost 4 bases and the J segment 7 bases; nucleotides outside the gene matches: 6. The V gene's germline CDR1 is LNHDA and CDR2 SQIVND (reference sequence). The CDR3 is made up of 14 amino acids. In nucleotides, the CDR3 is TGTGCCAGTAGTACACAGGGGTTTGTCGGGGAGCTGTTTTTT. Protein product: CASSTQGFVGELFF.

This clone was counted a few times. The gene calls are TRBV6-5 and TRBJ2-7; the D gene is possibly TRBD1 (6 bases). V was pared by 2 bases and J by 3 bases, with 11 bases between. From germline, CDR1 is MNHEY and CDR2 SVGAGI. CDR3 size: 14 residues. The CDR3 coding sequence is TGTGCCAGCAGTTACACAGGGAGCGACTACGAGCAGTACTTC. Protein product: CASSYTGSDYEQYF.

V gene TRBV5-1 combines with J gene TRBJ1-3, with 8 bases fitting TRBD1. The CDR3 consists of 17 residues. The trim removed 0 bases at V and 1 base at J, leaving 6 bases unmatched. Germline V gene sequence: CDR1 SGHRS, CDR2 YFSETQ. The CDR3 bases are TGCGCCAGCAGCTTGGGTGACAGGGGAAGATCTGGAAACACCATATATTTT. Translated, it gives CASSLGDRGRSGNTIYF.

DNA of the CDR3: TGTGCCAGCCGGAACCCTGGAGGTCGGGGGGGCCACGATGAGCAGTTCTTC. Translation: CASRNPGGRGGHDEQFF. The chain employs TRBV5-4 and TRBJ2-1; 8 bases map to TRBD2. This CDR3 contains 17 residues. Germline V lookup: CDR1 SGHNT, CDR2 YYREEE (reference sequence). With V trimmed by 7 bases and J by 8 bases, 20 bases remained unmatched.

J is TRBJ2-2 and V is TRBV11-2; D perhaps matches TRBD1 (6 bases). This CDR3 is 13 amino acids long. Germline V gene sequence: CDR1 SGHAT, CDR2 FQNNGV. V was shortened by 5 bases and J by 6 bases, with 10 bases between the two germline ends. CDR3 in amino acids: CASSTGYPGELFF. The CDR3 DNA reads TGTGCCAGCAGCACAGGGTATCCCGGGGAGCTGTTTTTT.

The V and J genes are TRBV6-6 and TRBJ2-5; TRBD2 aligns across 8 bases. Trimming cost V 4 bases and J 2 bases; bases outside gene matches: 6. The germline gives CDR1 MNHNY, CDR2 SVGAGI (reference sequence). This CDR3 region has 15 residues. The CDR3, as DNA: TGTGCCAGCAGTTCCACGGGGGGGGAGCAAGAGACCCAGTACTTC. It is translated as CASSSTGGEQETQYF.

This chain joins TRBV9 and TRBJ1-2, with 9 bases that match TRBD1. The CDR3 is 14 residues long. Germline-derived CDR1 and CDR2 are SGDLS and YYNGEE. V gave up 4 bases and J gave up 5 bases; unmatched junction bases: 6. CDR3 DNA: TGTGCCAGCAGCCAGGGGGACAGGGCTTATGGCTACACCTTC. Protein sequence: CASSQGDRAYGYTF.

The chain couples TRBV7-3 to TRBJ1-5, with D possibly matching TRBD1 (6 bases). V lost 5 bases to trimming and J lost 8 bases, with 16 bases between them. CDR3 size: 14 residues. Germline lookup yields CDR1 SGHTA and CDR2 FQGTGA. CDR3 DNA sequence: TGTGCCAGCAGCCTCGGGCCCAGGGGAGAGCCCCAGCATTTT. Translating it yields CASSLGPRGEPQHF.

The V call is TRBV7-9, the J call TRBJ2-7; the match to TRBD1 covers 8 bases. V gave up 5 bases and J gave up 3 bases; unmatched junction bases: 3. The CDR3 contains 13 residues. Germline V gives CDR1 SEHNR, CDR2 FQNEAQ (reference sequence). CDR3 protein: CASSLQGGYEQYF. The DNA for the CDR3 is TGTGCCAGCAGCCTACAGGGGGGCTACGAGCAGTACTTC.

In this sample, this clone turned up a few times. V is TRBV7-6 and J is TRBJ1-1; possible D gene TRBD1, 6 bases. The CDR3 totals 17 residues. The V gene's germline CDR1 is SGHVS and CDR2 FNYEAQ. Trimming removed 1 base at V and 5 bases at J, with 20 bases between. The CDR3 loop reads CASSLGGQGRTGTEAFF. The CDR3, as DNA: TGTGCCAGCAGCTTAGGCGGGCAGGGGCGAACGGGGACTGAAGCTTTCTTT.

This sequence joins TRBV12-5 and TRBJ1-5; D may be TRBD1 (5 bases). Per germline, CDR1 LGHNT and CDR2 FRNRAP. With 1 base removed from V and 5 bases from J, the gap between germline ends came to 15 bases. The CDR3 extends over 16 amino acids. CDR3 nucleotide sequence: TGTGCTAGTGGTTTGGGAATCGGGGGTATCGATCAGCCCCAGCATTTT. As protein: CASGLGIGGIDQPQHF.

Here the CDR3 reads CASSQAAGARGYTF. CDR3 nucleotides: TGCGCCAGCAGTCAAGCTGCAGGGGCGCGAGGCTACACCTTC. The genes are TRBV5-1 and TRBJ1-2; D is possibly TRBD1 (6 bases). This CDR3 has 14 amino acids. Looked up from germline, CDR1 is SGHRS and CDR2 is YFSETQ. V was cut by 5 bases and J by 8 bases, with 19 bases left in between.

V and J are TRBV6-1 and TRBJ2-1; tentatively, D is TRBD2 (5 bases). Germline CDR1 is MNHNS and CDR2 is SASEGT. V was shortened by 1 base and J by 9 bases, with 16 bases between the two germline ends. The CDR3 consists of 15 residues. The CDR3 sequence: CASSEGGFSSSEQFF. CDR3 in DNA: TGTGCCAGCAGTGAAGGGGGATTCTCTAGCTCTGAGCAGTTCTTC.

This clone was found a few times. The chain is built from TRBV7-2 and TRBJ2-5; D is perhaps TRBD1 (5 bases). V gave up 5 bases and J gave up 5 bases, with 18 bases separating them. Germline CDR1 SGHTA, CDR2 FQGNSA. The CDR3 is 15 amino acids. The CDR3 DNA reads as TGTGCCAGCAGCCAATCCATTTCTTCAGGGGAGACCCAGTACTTC. Amino acids: CASSQSISSGETQYF.

The CDR3 DNA reads as TGTGCCAGTAGTATAATAGACAGAAAAGAGACCCAGTACTTC. Encoded protein: CASSIIDRKETQYF. The chain joins TRBV19 to TRBJ2-5; weak D call: TRBD1 (5 bases). The germline V gene has CDR1 LNHDA and CDR2 SQIVND (reference sequence). Trimming removed 2 bases from V and 3 bases from J, with 10 bases in between. The CDR3 totals 14 residues.

This clone turned up a few times. In DNA, the CDR3 is TGCGCCAGCAGTGAGGCGGGGGGGTTCGGGGCCCAGTACTTC. Amino acid sequence: CASSEAGGFGAQYF. The chain uses TRBV10-2 and TRBJ2-5; the match to TRBD2 covers 9 bases. The CDR3 covers 14 residues. Germline V gene lookup returns CDR1 WSHSY and CDR2 SAAADI. V gave up 2 bases and J gave up 9 bases; unmatched junction bases: 7.

This clone appeared a single time. Here the CDR3 DNA reads TGTGCCAGCAGTTACTCCGGGGGGGGCCCGGATACGCAGTATTTT. This translates into CASSYSGGGPDTQYF. The J gene is TRBJ2-3, the V gene TRBV6-5; TRBD2 agrees at 8 bases. The CDR3 has 15 amino acids. CDR1 MNHEY and CDR2 SVGAGI come from the germline V gene. J lost 6 bases, V lost 0 bases, and 5 bases had no gene match.

The chain employs TRBV6-1 and TRBJ2-7, with D unresolved. The CDR3 is 13 residues long. Germline V gene sequence: CDR1 MNHNS, CDR2 SASEGT. The V gene lost 7 bases and the J gene lost 5 bases, with 15 bases spanning the gap. In DNA, the CDR3 is TGTGCCAGCATTTCGGCCTTCCAGGACGAGCAGTACTTC. It encodes CASISAFQDEQYF.

The genes are TRBV4-1 and TRBJ1-6; D gene ambiguous. The CDR3 has 14 amino acids. The V gene's germline CDR1 is MGHRA and CDR2 YSYEKL. Trimming shortened V by 2 bases and J by 10 bases, and 12 bases separated the two germline ends. The CDR3 region has the DNA TGCGCCAGCAGCCAAATGGGCGGGTGGTCACCCCTCCACTTT. Its translation is CASSQMGGWSPLHF.

In its sample, this clone was seen a few times. The chain joins TRBV7-2 to TRBJ2-7; 14 bases map to TRBD2. CDR1 and CDR2 from the germline V gene are SGHTA and FQGNSA. The CDR3 is 14 amino acids. Trimming took 6 bases from V and 10 from J; bases not matched to a gene: 8. The CDR3: CASSSWTSGGRQYV. DNA of the CDR3: TGTGCCAGCAGTTCTTGGACTAGCGGGGGGCGACAGTACGTC.

This clone has a handful of counts. The V and J genes are TRBV7-9 and TRBJ1-6; 7 bases agree with TRBD1. The CDR3 is 14 amino acids. The ends lost 1 base at V and 6 bases at J; junction bases unmatched: 0. The germline V gene encodes CDR1 SEHNR and CDR2 FQNEAQ (reference sequence). CDR3 in amino acids: CASSLDRGNSPLHF. CDR3 sequence (DNA): TGTGCCAGCAGCTTAGACAGGGGTAATTCACCCCTCCACTTT.

V gene TRBV2 combines with J gene TRBJ2-1; D not resolved. Per the germline V gene, CDR1 is SNHLY and CDR2 is FYNNEI. Between the trimmed V and J ends, which lost 6 bases and 4 bases, there was a span of 4 bases. This CDR3 contains 11 residues. CDR3: CASREYNEQFF. Here the CDR3 DNA reads TGTGCCAGCAGGGAGTACAATGAGCAGTTCTTC.

The chain carries TRBV27 and TRBJ2-7; 9 positions agree with TRBD1. The trim removed 0 bases at V and 4 bases at J, leaving 10 bases unmatched. CDR1 is MNHEY, CDR2 SMNVEV, per germline (reference sequence). The CDR3 totals 17 residues. Here the CDR3 DNA reads TGTGCCAGCAGTTTATCGGGACAGGGCTTACCGGGGTACGAGCAGTACTTC. Translating gives CASSLSGQGLPGYEQYF.

V is TRBV7-9 and J is TRBJ1-3, with 7 positions matching TRBD1. The CDR3 spans 17 residues. Germline CDR1 reads SEHNR; CDR2 reads FQNEAQ (reference sequence). V lost 1 base and J lost 0; bases outside the gene matches: 6. CDR3 coding DNA: TGTGCCAGCAGCTTAGTGGACAGGACCAGCTCTGGAAACACCATATATTTT. Protein product: CASSLVDRTSSGNTIYF.

The V gene is TRBV19, the J gene TRBJ1-1; TRBD1 might be the D (5 bases). The CDR3 consists of 13 residues. From germline, CDR1 is LNHDA and CDR2 SQIVND (reference sequence). With 6 bases removed from V and 2 bases from J, the gap between germline ends came to 10 bases. The CDR3 region has the DNA TGTGCCAGTAGCCGAGACAGTAACACTGAAGCTTTCTTT. As protein: CASSRDSNTEAFF.

J is TRBJ2-1 and V is TRBV25-1; TRBD2 agrees at 10 bases. Germline CDR1 reads MGHDK; CDR2 reads SYGVNS. The junction had 14 bases not matched to a gene; V was cut back by 2 bases and J by 10 bases. CDR3 length equals 17 residues. CDR3 sequence (DNA): TGTGCCAGCAGTGAAATAGGGGTAAGCGGGGGGGCGTACGAGCAGTTCTTC. It encodes CASSEIGVSGGAYEQFF.

V is TRBV19 and J is TRBJ1-5, with a possible D match to TRBD1 (5 bases). The CDR3 spans 15 residues. CDR1 and CDR2 from the germline V gene are LNHDA and SQIVND (reference sequence). With 1 base removed from V and 1 base from J, the gap between germline ends came to 8 bases. CDR3 sequence reads: CASSIGTPSNQPQHF. CDR3 in DNA: TGTGCCAGTAGTATAGGGACACCCAGCAATCAGCCCCAGCATTTT.

The chain has TRBV7-9 and TRBJ1-1; D call uncertain. V dropped 5 bases and J dropped 5 bases, with 15 bases sitting between them. The CDR3 runs to 14 residues. The germline gives CDR1 SEHNR, CDR2 FQNEAQ (reference sequence). The CDR3 nucleotides are TGTGCCAGCAGCCCCCCCCCAGCGGGGACTGAAGCTTTCTTT. Translating it yields CASSPPPAGTEAFF.

This clone was seen more than once but under ten times. The chain uses TRBV19 and TRBJ1-1; 7 bases agree with TRBD1. This CDR3 is 12 amino acids long. V lost 10 bases to trimming and J lost 1 base; unmatched junction nucleotides: 3. Germline CDR1 reads LNHDA; CDR2 reads SQIVND (reference sequence). The CDR3 spells CATTGRNTEAFF. The CDR3 nucleotides are TGTGCCACGACAGGGCGGAACACTGAAGCTTTCTTT.

This clone turned up a few times. The chain recombines TRBV5-1 with TRBJ1-2; 10 bases align to TRBD1. V was pared by 4 bases and J by 2 bases, with 14 bases of the junction left unmatched. Germline assignment: CDR1 SGHRS and CDR2 YFSETQ. This CDR3 contains 18 residues. The CDR3 loop reads CASSSTQPGQGQNYGYTF. CDR3 in DNA: TGCGCCAGCAGCAGCACCCAACCGGGACAGGGGCAAAACTATGGCTACACCTTC. Drawing the rest from reference TRBV5-1 and TRBJ1-2, the complete variable domain is KAGVTQTPRYLIKTRGQQVTLSCSPISGHRSVSWYQQTPGQGLQFLFEYFSETQRNKGNFPGRFSGRQFSNSRSEMNVSTLELGDSALYLCASSSTQPGQGQNYGYTFGSGTRLTVV.

The chain combines TRBV25-1 with TRBJ2-7, with D unclear. The CDR3 has 12 amino acids. V was clipped by 4 bases and J by 3 bases, with 7 bases between them. Germline V gives CDR1 MGHDK, CDR2 SYGVNS. CDR3 nucleotides: TGTGCCAGCAGTGTGTCTTACTACGAGCAGTACTTC. Protein: CASSVSYYEQYF.

Details on this clone: The same CDR3 arises from other DNA sequences in this sample as well. The chain links TRBV2 to TRBJ2-5; 12 nucleotides agree with TRBD2. This CDR3 is 15 amino acids long. Unmatched junction bases numbered 5, after V lost 5 bases and J lost 4 bases. CDR1 and CDR2 (germline): SNHLY, FYNNEI. CDR3 bases: TGTGCCAGCAGTTCTAGCGGGGGGGCGGCAGAGACCCAGTACTTC. Translating it yields CASSSSGGAAETQYF.